Below, one TCR beta chain is given with its context. This clone has more than one count but fewer than ten. Its antigen remains undetermined. Base qualities were left out, and no much larger clone turns up one base away. The cohort consisted of some 730 healthy bone marrow donors. All cohort members were sampled while nominally healthy, although unrecorded immune exposures were likely present. The donor was CMV seronegative and was included in the group of approximately 350 seronegative cohort members. Each donor provided a peripheral blood sample, and peripheral blood mononuclear cells were used for TCR beta sequencing. Genomic DNA extraction from the blood cell samples was performed with the Qiagen DNeasy Blood Extraction Kit. The sample is drawn from a study of cytomegalovirus exposure and HLA in healthy donors (dated by TCRdb to about 2017). Describing the broader study: In an earlier analysis of around 540 of the donors, 276 Gb of sequence data and some 100 million unique TCR beta sequences from about 190 million T cells were reported. Along with the roughly 670-subject first cohort, a separate validation cohort of around 110 different subjects was used. To study patterns of TCR occurrence, a later analysis re-analyzed previously published TCR beta repertoires from 500 to 850 donors and added high-resolution HLA genotyping. Rather than using new phenotypic data, the later analysis identified candidate immune exposures from TCR beta sequences and from how often those sequences occurred across donors. An early release covering around 630 HLA-typed donors comprised roughly 300 gigabases of sequencing data and roughly 85 million unique TCR sequences. Of the roughly 390 genotyped donors, approximately 83% fell in the genetic ancestry cluster associated with self-reported Caucasian donors. In an earlier analysis of 587 of the donors, high-throughput TCR beta sequencing was used to judge whether each TCR beta V gene segment behaved as functional or pseudogenic. A later genetic analysis used genome-wide SNP genotypes for about 65% of the roughly 700 donors, treating that subset as a discovery cohort. To predict cytomegalovirus infection status, the study brought together high-throughput TCR immunosequencing, statistical association of individual TCRs with disease status, and machine learning. On average, approximately 250,000 unique TCR beta nucleotide sequences were sequenced per donor among some 430 genotyped donors of the cohort, with roughly 20% of those sequences being non-productive. Typing coverage varied by locus: roughly 620-630 donors for A, B, C, DRB1 and DQB1; more than 500 for DQA1; 600 to 610 for DPA1; under 490 for DPB1. Donor age, sex, ethnicity and CMV serostatus were compiled alongside the repertoire data. Several DR-DQ haplotypes were handled as single units for association and clustering because linkage in the cohort was strong. All discovery cohort repertoires had been generated on a single sequencing platform. The study aimed to test whether signatures of past pathogen exposure could be identified by cataloging public T cell receptors. The T cell repertoires of under 700 subjects were profiled by immunosequencing and related to cytomegalovirus serostatus. Class I and class II HLA loci were covered by the typing at four-digit resolution. Broader findings and caveats from the paper: The authors suggested that the approach could potentially be extended to other disease states and immunological phenotypes. Because counts were too low, roughly 18 rarely observed V segments, including chromosome 9 orphons, were left out of the earlier analysis of 500 to 750 of the donors. Several of the top co-occurrence clusters appeared to be linked to parvovirus B19, influenza, CMV and Epstein-Barr virus, according to a later analysis. Three of the identified cytomegalovirus-associated TCR beta chains were confirmed in vitro to be specific for cytomegalovirus antigens. Some IMGT-functional V segments, including TRBV6-2 and TRBV6-3, could not be distinguished by the 87-base-pair reads and were therefore excluded. In both the original and validation cohorts, the classifier was reported to diagnose cytomegalovirus status with high specificity and sensitivity. In a later analysis, HLA-associated TCR beta chains were found to be more clonally expanded and to have lower generation probabilities than equally common non-associated chains. The presence/absence analyses assumed that sequencing depth was roughly uniform across donors, and that assumption may not be true. In a later analysis, most CMV-associated TCR beta chains were found to appear HLA-restricted, with HLA associations seemingly driven largely by CMV exposure. Because HLA typing was missing for some donors at each locus, association tests included only the typed subset. For the cohort, immune exposure information was limited to CMV serostatus. Most TCR sequences were observed very rarely across donors, whereas some public TCRs were present in many individuals. The study listed 150 to 200 TCR beta chains as associated with cytomegalovirus. Correlated functional status among segregating V segments might reflect linkage disequilibrium, but an unknown experimental factor could not be ruled out. Strong co-occurrence of HLA alleles, especially DR and DQ, made assigning TCR associations to individual alleles difficult. Compared with the roughly 720-donor mean, donors in an Asian-associated ancestry cluster had fewer N-insertions in productive TCRs, according to a later genetic analysis. A cluster of highly shared sequence variants was judged likely to be a technical artifact of the sequencing pipeline. In an earlier analysis of a few hundred of the donors, most TCR beta V segments were observed in productive rearrangements about 90% or about 30% of the time, broadly matching IMGT annotations. Only TCR beta chains were sequenced in this cohort, and the absence of alpha or paired-chain data limited detectable features. In a later analysis, the rate of TCR association differed among HLA loci, with DRB1 alleles having the most associated TCRs and HLA-C alleles having the fewest. V-gene and J-gene trimming of TCR beta chains was associated with a missense DCLRE1C variant in a later genetic analysis, and the association was replicated in an independent cohort. A further reported finding was that TCR beta sequences accurately predicted the HLA-A and HLA-B alleles for most subjects in the first cohort. Specific HLA alleles were associated with 15,000 to 20,000 TCR beta sequences at a false discovery rate of 0.05 in a later analysis.

Between the V and J ends, shortened by 6 bases and 0 bases respectively, the junction contains 13 bases. From a lookup of the germline V gene, CDR1 and CDR2 are SGDLS and YYNGEE. The CDR3 runs 15 amino acids, cysteine and phenylalanine included. The CDR3 DNA has 45 bases and is translated from base 1. Libraries were prepared through the immunoSEQ multiplex PCR assay. For the multiplex PCR, a mixture combining 60 forward primers for TCR Vbeta segments and 13 reverse primers for TCR Jbeta segments was used. The CDR3 region of rearranged TCR beta genes was amplified from genomic DNA by a multiplex PCR assay. On the Illumina HiSeq System, the amplified TCR beta libraries were sequenced as 87-base-pair reads. In the authors' own workflow: A later analysis tallied around 87 million unique TCR beta chains across the 666 repertoires, and about 12 million of those chains were shared by two or more donors. Raw reads were error-corrected and collapsed into unique sequences by a nearest-neighbor algorithm in which closely related sequences were merged to remove PCR and sequencing errors. To assign V, D and J gene segments, CDR3 sequences were aligned to IMGT reference sequences. For a sequence to be retained, a match of at least six nucleotides was required to both a V gene segment and a J gene segment. Rearrangements were classified as productive when the CDR3 lacked stop codons and remained in frame with V and J, and all other rearrangements were classified as non-productive. CDR3 was defined by IMGT convention, running from the second conserved V-encoded cysteine to the conserved J-encoded phenylalanine. The earlier analysis of about 570 of the donors excluded any sequence lacking an unambiguous match to a single V gene segment. In an earlier analysis of some 590 of the donors, a V segment was called functional when productive rearrangements were above 56.7%, and segregating when the standard deviation between donors exceeded 5%. A statistical classification framework was built for diagnosing cytomegalovirus status from the catalog of TCR beta chain sequences. In a later analysis, V and J genes were assigned by comparing TCR nucleotide sequences against IMGT/GENE-DB human TR gene sequences. In a later analysis, CDR3 sequences and most-parsimonious VDJ recombination scenarios were assigned using the TCRdist pipeline. A later analysis defined each TCR beta chain by its CDR3 amino acid sequence plus V-gene family, and excluded reads lacking a unique V-gene family. As a way to deal with suspected cross-contamination and a sequencing artifact, a later analysis dropped 450 to 700 nucleotide sequences that were highly shared and had low generation probability. In a later analysis, a clonal expansion index for each public chain was calculated from normalized within-repertoire ranks of inferred template counts. Generation probabilities in a later analysis came from a VDJ recombination model fitted to out-of-frame rearrangements, and those results were checked against IGoR. In a later analysis, hypergeometric tests were used to score TCR-TCR, TCR-HLA and TCR-CMV co-occurrence, with a repertoire-size bias correction applied to TCR pairs. In a later analysis, false discovery rates were estimated by permuting HLA or CMV assignments 20 times. In a later analysis, co-occurring TCRs were grouped using DBSCAN, and TCRdist sequence similarity was added for clustering within HLA-allele-positive subsets. Repertoires with fewer than 30,000 or more than 120,000 public chains, plus five repertoires with anomalous nucleotide sharing, were excluded from co-occurrence clustering. What TCRdb holds here is the immuneACCESS table cut down to in-frame rearrangements. Part of the clones is not present; checked against another copy, under half of the missing clones reflect an unresolved V gene, and the others are unexplained. That table gives V, J and clone size, and the DNA gave D and trimming. Recorded for this sample are under 200,000 clones; over 75% of them occurred a single time. The top ten clones comprise around 1.3% of the sample.

The sample consisted of PBMCs. The rearranged chain carries TRBV9 and TRBJ1-3; TRBD1 is possibly the D segment (5 matching bases). This clonotype was obtained from a woman aged 25 to 39 in good health and CMV-seronegative. The CDR3 corresponds to CASNPGESSGNTIYF. The nucleotides read TGTGCCAGCAATCCGGGGGAGAGCTCTGGAAACACCATATATTTT.